The 14 T cell receptor beta chains in this list originate from one sample, sequenced in a study of cytomegalovirus exposure and HLA in healthy donors. The PCR employed 60 Vbeta primers together with 13 Jbeta primers. TCRdb keeps only in-frame clones here, not all; method: immunoSEQ multiplex PCR. The table has 75,000 to 100,000 clones, roughly 79% seen once. Sequencing input: PBMCs. All receptors derive from a female donor in good health and CMV-seropositive.

This chain uses TRBV6-5 with TRBJ1-2, with 7 bases matching TRBD1. The V gene end was trimmed by 6 bases and the J gene end by 8 bases; junction bases not matched to a gene: 9. This CDR3 is built from 13 residues. Germline CDR1 and CDR2: MNHEY and SVGAGI. The CDR3 region is CASRSQGKEGYTF. CDR3 DNA: TGTGCCAGCAGGTCACAGGGGAAGGAGGGCTACACCTTC.

V gene TRBV30 combines with J gene TRBJ1-3; D uncertain. Germline V CDR1 and CDR2: GTSNPN, SVGIG (reference sequence). The V and J ends lost 2 bases and 0 bases respectively, with 11 bases between them. This CDR3 comprises 15 residues. CDR3 amino acids: CAWSPSWNSGNTIYF. CDR3 DNA sequence: TGTGCCTGGAGTCCTAGCTGGAACTCTGGAAACACCATATATTTT.

This clone was recorded once. As DNA, the CDR3 is TGTGCCAGCACCCCGGCTACAGGGGGCTCGGATACGCAGTATTTT. This encodes CASTPATGGSDTQYF. The V call is TRBV7-8, the J call TRBJ2-3; TRBD1 aligns across 9 bases. V gave up 7 bases and J gave up 6 bases; unmatched junction bases: 11. CDR3 length: 15 residues. Germline CDR1 SGHVS, CDR2 FQNEAQ.

The chain recombines TRBV2 with TRBJ2-7, with D possibly TRBD2 on 5 matching bases. The V gene's germline CDR1 is SNHLY and CDR2 FYNNEI. CDR3 length: 14 residues. Between the trimmed V and J ends, which lost 3 bases and 0 bases, there was a span of 9 bases. The CDR3 spells CASSERASSYEQYF. As DNA, the CDR3 is TGTGCCAGCAGTGAGCGGGCTAGCTCCTACGAGCAGTACTTC.

This clone appeared a single time. The genes are TRBV7-3 and TRBJ2-5; 9 positions match TRBD1. The CDR3 spans 13 residues. Germline values: CDR1 SGHTA, CDR2 FQGTGA. J gave up 9 bases and V 2 bases, and 4 bases lay outside the gene matches. DNA for the CDR3: TGTGCCAGCAGCTTAGGGACAGGGAGGTCCCAGTACTTC. Amino acid sequence: CASSLGTGRSQYF.

CDR3 nucleotides: TGTGCCAGCAGCCAGAGCGGGAGCTCCTACAATGAGCAGTTCTTC. It is translated as CASSQSGSSYNEQFF. The chain recombines TRBV7-2 with TRBJ2-1, with TRBD2 identical over 8 bases. The CDR3 contains 15 residues. Trimming took 5 bases from V and 0 from J; bases not matched to a gene: 3. Per germline, CDR1 SGHTA and CDR2 FQGNSA.

The chain has TRBV11-3 and TRBJ2-5; 7 nucleotides match TRBD1. CDR1 and CDR2 (germline): SGHNT, YENEEA. Germline trimming cut 5 bases from V and 2 bases from J; bases unmatched to any gene: 2. CDR3 size: 13 residues. The CDR3 loop reads CASSLGQQETQYF. Here the CDR3 DNA reads TGTGCCAGCAGCCTGGGACAGCAAGAGACCCAGTACTTC. The entire variable domain, with the rest obtained from reference TRBV11-3 and TRBJ2-5, is as follows: EAGVVQSPRYKIIEKKQPVAFWCNPISGHNTLYWYLQNLGQGPELLIRYENEEAVDDSQLPKDRFSAERLKGVDSTLKIQPAELGDSAVYLCASSLGQQETQYFGPGTRLLVL.

The chain has TRBV2 and TRBJ1-1, with TRBD1 as a possible D gene (6 bases). The V end lost 7 bases, the J end lost 1 base, and 13 bases lay between the germline ends. The CDR3 is made up of 14 amino acids. The germline gives CDR1 SNHLY, CDR2 FYNNEI. The CDR3 reads CASTFQGKNTEAFF. The CDR3 DNA reads TGTGCCAGCACATTTCAGGGGAAGAACACTGAAGCTTTCTTT.

The V gene is TRBV10-2, the J gene TRBJ2-7; 7 bases are a match to TRBD2. J lost 2 bases, V lost 1 base, and 2 bases had no gene match. CDR3 length: 14 amino acids. Germline V lookup: CDR1 WSHSY, CDR2 SAAADI. This CDR3 reads CASSEWDYTYEQYF. CDR3 bases: TGCGCCAGCAGTGAGTGGGACTACACCTACGAGCAGTACTTC.

The V gene is TRBV2, the J gene TRBJ1-2; TRBD1 matches 8 bases. Germline CDR1 SNHLY, CDR2 FYNNEI. Germline trimming cut 6 bases from V and 3 bases from J; bases unmatched to any gene: 12. The CDR3 is 16 residues long. CDR3 in DNA: TGTGCCAGCAGGGGAACTCAGGGGGCAAGGTACTATGGCTACACCTTC. This sequence encodes CASRGTQGARYYGYTF.

The J gene is TRBJ1-2, the V gene TRBV30, with no clear D. The CDR3 is 13 amino acids. V dropped 2 bases and J dropped 1 base, with 8 bases sitting between them. Per germline, CDR1 GTSNPN and CDR2 SVGIG (reference sequence). DNA for the CDR3: TGTGCCTGGAGTTGGGGAGATAACTATGGCTACACCTTC. Its translation: CAWSWGDNYGYTF.

V and J are TRBV7-9 and TRBJ1-1; TRBD1 matches 9 bases. The CDR3 has 14 amino acids. V gave up 2 bases and J gave up 5 bases; unmatched junction bases: 3. Germline V gives CDR1 SEHNR, CDR2 FQNEAQ (reference sequence). The CDR3, as DNA: TGTGCCAGCAGCTTACCCGGGACAGGGACTGAAGCTTTCTTT. Encoded protein: CASSLPGTGTEAFF.

The chain joins TRBV6-6 to TRBJ1-2; 12 bases agree with TRBD1. This CDR3 has 14 amino acids. Germline trimming cut 10 bases from V and 8 bases from J; bases unmatched to any gene: 11. Germline lookup yields CDR1 MNHNY and CDR2 SVGAGI (reference sequence). CDR3 nucleotide sequence: TGTGCCACCCGTCCCGGGACAGGGGGCGGGGGCTACACCTTC. Its translation is CATRPGTGGGGYTF.

The chain is built from TRBV5-6 and TRBJ1-1; tentative D call: TRBD1 (6 bases). CDR1 SGHDT and CDR2 YYEEEE come from the germline V gene. Trimming removed 4 bases from V and 6 bases from J, with 13 bases in between. The CDR3 extends over 13 amino acids. The CDR3 sequence: CASSNWTVSEAFF. The CDR3 DNA is TGTGCCAGCAGCAATTGGACAGTCTCTGAAGCTTTCTTT.